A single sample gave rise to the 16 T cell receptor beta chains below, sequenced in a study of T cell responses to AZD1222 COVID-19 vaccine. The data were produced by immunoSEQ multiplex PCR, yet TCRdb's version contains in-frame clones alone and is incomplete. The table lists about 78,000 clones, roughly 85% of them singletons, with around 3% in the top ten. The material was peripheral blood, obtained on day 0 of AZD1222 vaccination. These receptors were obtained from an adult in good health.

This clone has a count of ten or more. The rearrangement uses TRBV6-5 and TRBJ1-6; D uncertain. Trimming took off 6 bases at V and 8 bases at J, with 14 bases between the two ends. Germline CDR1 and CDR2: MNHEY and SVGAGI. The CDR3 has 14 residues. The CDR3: CASRPQLPHSPLHF. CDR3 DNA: TGTGCCAGCAGGCCCCAGCTGCCCCATTCACCCCTCCACTTT.

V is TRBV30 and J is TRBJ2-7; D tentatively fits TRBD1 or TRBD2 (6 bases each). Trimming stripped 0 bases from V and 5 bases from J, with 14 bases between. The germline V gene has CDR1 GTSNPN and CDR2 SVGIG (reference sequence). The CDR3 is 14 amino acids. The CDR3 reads CAWSVLGGPDEQYF. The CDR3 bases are TGTGCCTGGAGTGTACTTGGGGGGCCCGACGAGCAGTACTTC.

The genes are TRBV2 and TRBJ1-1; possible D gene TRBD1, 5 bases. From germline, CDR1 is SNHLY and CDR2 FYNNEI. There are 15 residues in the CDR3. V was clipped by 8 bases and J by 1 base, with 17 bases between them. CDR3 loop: CASGPRQGANTEAFF. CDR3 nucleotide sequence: TGTGCCAGCGGACCCCGGCAGGGCGCGAACACTGAAGCTTTCTTT.

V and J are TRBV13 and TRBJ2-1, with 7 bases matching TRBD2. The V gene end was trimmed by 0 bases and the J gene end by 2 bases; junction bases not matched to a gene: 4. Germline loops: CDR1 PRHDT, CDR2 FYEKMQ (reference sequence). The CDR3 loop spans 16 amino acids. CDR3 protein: CASSLGPLAAYNEQFF. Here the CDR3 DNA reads TGTGCCAGCAGCTTAGGCCCCCTAGCGGCCTACAATGAGCAGTTCTTC.

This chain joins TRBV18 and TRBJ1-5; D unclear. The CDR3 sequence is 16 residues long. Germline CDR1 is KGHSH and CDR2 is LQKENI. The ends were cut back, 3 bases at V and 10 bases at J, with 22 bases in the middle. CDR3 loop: CASSPGATMHNGPQHF. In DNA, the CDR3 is TGTGCCAGCTCACCCGGAGCCACGATGCACAATGGACCCCAGCATTTT.

The DNA of the CDR3 is TGTGCCACCAGCGGCACAGGGGCAGGGAACTATGGCTACACCTTC. Amino acid sequence: CATSGTGAGNYGYTF. The chain joins TRBV15 to TRBJ1-2, with TRBD1 matching 7 bases. The J segment lost 2 bases and the V segment lost 5 bases, leaving 8 bases of the junction unmatched. Germline V gene lookup returns CDR1 LNHNV and CDR2 YYDKDF (reference sequence). The CDR3 loop spans 15 amino acids.

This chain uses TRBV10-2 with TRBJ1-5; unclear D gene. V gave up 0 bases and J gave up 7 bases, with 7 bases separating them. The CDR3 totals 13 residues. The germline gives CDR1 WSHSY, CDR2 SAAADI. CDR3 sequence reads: CASSESVRQPQHF. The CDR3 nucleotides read TGCGCCAGCAGTGAGTCGGTAAGACAGCCCCAGCATTTT.

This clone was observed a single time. CDR3 nucleotide sequence: TGTGCCAGCAGTTTTGAGTACAGGGGGGTGACTCAGCCCCAGCATTTT. Translation: CASSFEYRGVTQPQHF. V gene TRBV6-5 combines with J gene TRBJ1-5; 8 bases align to TRBD1. J was trimmed by 6 bases and V by 4 bases; bases with no gene match: 11. This CDR3 is 16 amino acids long. CDR1 is MNHEY, CDR2 SVGAGI, per germline.

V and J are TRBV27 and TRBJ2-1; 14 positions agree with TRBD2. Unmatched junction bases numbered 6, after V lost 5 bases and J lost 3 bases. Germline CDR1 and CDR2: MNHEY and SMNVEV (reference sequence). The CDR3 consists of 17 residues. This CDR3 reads CASSPGLAGDYYNEQFF. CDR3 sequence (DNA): TGTGCCAGCAGTCCGGGACTAGCGGGAGATTACTACAATGAGCAGTTCTTC.

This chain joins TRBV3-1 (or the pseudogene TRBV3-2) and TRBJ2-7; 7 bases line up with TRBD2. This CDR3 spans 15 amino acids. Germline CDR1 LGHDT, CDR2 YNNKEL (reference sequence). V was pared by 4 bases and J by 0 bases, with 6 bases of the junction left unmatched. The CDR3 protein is CASSPASGSSYEQYF. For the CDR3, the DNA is TGTGCCAGCAGCCCAGCTAGCGGATCCTCCTACGAGCAGTACTTC.

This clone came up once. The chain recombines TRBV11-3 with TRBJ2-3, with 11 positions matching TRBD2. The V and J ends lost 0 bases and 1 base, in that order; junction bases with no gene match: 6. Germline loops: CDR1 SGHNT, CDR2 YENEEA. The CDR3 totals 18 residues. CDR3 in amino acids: CASSLEPGTSGRTDTQYF. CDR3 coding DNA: TGTGCCAGCAGCTTAGAACCCGGGACTAGCGGCCGCACAGATACGCAGTATTTT.

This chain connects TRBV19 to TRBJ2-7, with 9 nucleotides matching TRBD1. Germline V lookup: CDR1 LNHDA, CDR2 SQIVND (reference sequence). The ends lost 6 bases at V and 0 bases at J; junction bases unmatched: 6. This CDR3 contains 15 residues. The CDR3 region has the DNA TGTGCCAGTAGCCCGGGACAGGGAATCTCCTACGAGCAGTACTTC. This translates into CASSPGQGISYEQYF.

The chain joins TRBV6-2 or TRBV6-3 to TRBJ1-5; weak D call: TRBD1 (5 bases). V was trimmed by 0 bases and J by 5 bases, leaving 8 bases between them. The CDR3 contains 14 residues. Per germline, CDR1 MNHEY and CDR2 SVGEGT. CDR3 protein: CASSYSWGYQPQHF. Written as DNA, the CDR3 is TGTGCCAGCAGTTACTCCTGGGGCTATCAGCCCCAGCATTTT.

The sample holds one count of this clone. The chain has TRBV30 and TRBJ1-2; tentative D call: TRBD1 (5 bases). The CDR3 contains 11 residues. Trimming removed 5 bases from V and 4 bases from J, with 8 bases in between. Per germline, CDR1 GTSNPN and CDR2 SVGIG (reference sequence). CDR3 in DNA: TGTGCCTGGGGGACTACCTATGGCTACACCTTC. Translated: CAWGTTYGYTF. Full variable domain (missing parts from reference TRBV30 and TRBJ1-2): SQTIHQWPATLVQPVGSPLSLECTVEGTSNPNLYWYRQAAGRGLQLLFYSVGIGQISSEVPQNLSASRPQDRQFILSSKKLLLSDSGFYLCAWGTTYGYTFGSGTRLTVV.

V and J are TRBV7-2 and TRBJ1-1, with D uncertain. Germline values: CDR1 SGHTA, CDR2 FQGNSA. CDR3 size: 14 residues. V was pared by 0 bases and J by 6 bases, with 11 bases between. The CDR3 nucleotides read TGTGCCAGCAGCTTAGCAGTGGGCGCCGCTGAAGCTTTCTTT. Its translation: CASSLAVGAAEAFF.

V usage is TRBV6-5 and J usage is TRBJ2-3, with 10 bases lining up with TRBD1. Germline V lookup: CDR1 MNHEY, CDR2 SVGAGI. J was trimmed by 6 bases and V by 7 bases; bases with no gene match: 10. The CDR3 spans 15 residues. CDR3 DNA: TGTGCCAGCATAGCGCCGGGACAGGGGAAGGATACGCAGTATTTT. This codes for CASIAPGQGKDTQYF.